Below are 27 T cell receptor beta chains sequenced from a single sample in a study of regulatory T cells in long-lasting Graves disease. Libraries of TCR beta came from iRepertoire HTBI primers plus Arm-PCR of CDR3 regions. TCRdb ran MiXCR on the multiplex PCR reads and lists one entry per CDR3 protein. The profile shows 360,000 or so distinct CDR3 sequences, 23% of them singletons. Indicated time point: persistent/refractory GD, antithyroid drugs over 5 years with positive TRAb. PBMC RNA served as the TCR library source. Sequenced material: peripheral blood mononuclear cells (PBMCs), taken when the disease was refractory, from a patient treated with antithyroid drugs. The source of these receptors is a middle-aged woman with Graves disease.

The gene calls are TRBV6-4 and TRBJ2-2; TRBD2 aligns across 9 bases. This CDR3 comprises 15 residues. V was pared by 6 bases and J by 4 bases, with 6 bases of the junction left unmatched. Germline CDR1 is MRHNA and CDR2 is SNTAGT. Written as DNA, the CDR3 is TGTGCCAGCAGCCTAGCGGGAACGTCCACCGGGGAGCTGTTTTTT. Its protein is CASSLAGTSTGELFF.

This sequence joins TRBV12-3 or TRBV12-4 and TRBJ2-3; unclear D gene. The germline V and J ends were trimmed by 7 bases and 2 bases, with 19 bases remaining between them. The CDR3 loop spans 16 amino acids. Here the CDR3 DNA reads TGTGCCAGCACCAAAGCGTATGGGCCGTCCACAGATACGCAGTATTTT. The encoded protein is CASTKAYGPSTDTQYF.

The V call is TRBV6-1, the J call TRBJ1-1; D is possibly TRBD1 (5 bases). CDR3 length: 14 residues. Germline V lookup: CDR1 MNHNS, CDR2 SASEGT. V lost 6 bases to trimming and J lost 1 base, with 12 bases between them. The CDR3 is CASRKETANTEAFF. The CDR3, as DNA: TGTGCCAGCAGGAAAGAGACAGCGAACACTGAAGCTTTCTTT.

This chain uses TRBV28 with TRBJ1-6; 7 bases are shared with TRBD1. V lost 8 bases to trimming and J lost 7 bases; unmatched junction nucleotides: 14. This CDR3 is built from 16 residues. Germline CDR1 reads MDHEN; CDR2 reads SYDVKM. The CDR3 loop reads CASLRDRAIVNSPLHF. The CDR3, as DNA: TGTGCCAGCCTTCGCGACAGGGCCATTGTGAATTCACCCCTCCACTTT.

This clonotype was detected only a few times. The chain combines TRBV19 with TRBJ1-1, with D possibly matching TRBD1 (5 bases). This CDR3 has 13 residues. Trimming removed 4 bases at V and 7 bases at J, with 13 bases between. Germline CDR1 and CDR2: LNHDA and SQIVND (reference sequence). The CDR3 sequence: CASSKRQGLEAFF. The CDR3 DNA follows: TGTGCCAGTAGTAAGAGGCAGGGCCTTGAAGCTTTCTTT. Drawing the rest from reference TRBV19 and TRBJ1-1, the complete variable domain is DGGITQSPKYLFRKEGQNVTLSCEQNLNHDAMYWYRQDPGQGLRLIYYSQIVNDFQKGDIAEGYSVSREKKESFPLTVTSAQKNPTAFYLCASSKRQGLEAFFGQGTRLTVV.

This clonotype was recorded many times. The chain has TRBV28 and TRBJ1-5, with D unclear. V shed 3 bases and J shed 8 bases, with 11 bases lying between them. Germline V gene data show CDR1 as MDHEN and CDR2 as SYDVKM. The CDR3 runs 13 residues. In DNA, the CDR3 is TGTGCCAGCAGTTTCCCGGTTTTGGAGCCCCAGCATTTT. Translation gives CASSFPVLEPQHF.

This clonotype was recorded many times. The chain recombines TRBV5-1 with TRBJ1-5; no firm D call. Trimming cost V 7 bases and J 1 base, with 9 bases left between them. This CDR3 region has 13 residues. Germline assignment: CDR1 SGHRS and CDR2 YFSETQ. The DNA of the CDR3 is TGCGCCAGCGGATTCTCGAGCAATCAGCCCCAGCATTTT. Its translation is CASGFSSNQPQHF.

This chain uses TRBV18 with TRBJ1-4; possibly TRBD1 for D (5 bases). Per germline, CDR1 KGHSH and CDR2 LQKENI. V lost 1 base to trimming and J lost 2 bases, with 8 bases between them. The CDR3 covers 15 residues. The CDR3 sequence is CASSPRGQTNEKLFF. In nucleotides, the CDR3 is TGTGCCAGCTCACCACGGGGCCAGACTAATGAAAAACTGTTTTTT.

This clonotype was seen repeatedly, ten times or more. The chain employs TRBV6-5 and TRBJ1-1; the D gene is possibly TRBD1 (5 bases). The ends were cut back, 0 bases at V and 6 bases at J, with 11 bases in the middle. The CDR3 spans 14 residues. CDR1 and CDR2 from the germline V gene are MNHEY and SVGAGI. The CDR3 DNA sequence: TGTGCCAGCAGTTACTCTGCAGGGCGGGCTGAAGCTTTCTTT. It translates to CASSYSAGRAEAFF.

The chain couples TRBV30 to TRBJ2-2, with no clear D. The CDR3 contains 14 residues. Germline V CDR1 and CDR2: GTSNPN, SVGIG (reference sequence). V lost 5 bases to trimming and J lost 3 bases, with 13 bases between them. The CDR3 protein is CAWANDIYTGELFF. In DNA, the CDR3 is TGTGCCTGGGCAAACGATATATACACCGGGGAGCTGTTTTTT.

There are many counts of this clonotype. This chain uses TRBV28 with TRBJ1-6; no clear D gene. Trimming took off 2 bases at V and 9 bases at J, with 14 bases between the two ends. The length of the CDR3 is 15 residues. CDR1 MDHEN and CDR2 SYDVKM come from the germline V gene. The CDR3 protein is CASSLSAGRGSPLHF. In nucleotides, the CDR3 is TGTGCCAGCAGTTTAAGTGCCGGTCGGGGTTCACCCCTCCACTTT. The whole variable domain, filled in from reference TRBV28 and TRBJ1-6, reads DVKVTQSSRYLVKRTGEKVFLECVQDMDHENMFWYRQDPGLGLRLIYFSYDVKMKEKGDIPEGYSVSREKKERFSLILESASTNQTSMYLCASSLSAGRGSPLHFGNGTRLTVT.

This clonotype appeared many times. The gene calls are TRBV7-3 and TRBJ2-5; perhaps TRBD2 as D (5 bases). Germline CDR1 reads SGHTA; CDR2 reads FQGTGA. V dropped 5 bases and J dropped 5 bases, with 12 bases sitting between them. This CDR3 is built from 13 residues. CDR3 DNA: TGTGCCAGCAGCACCGGGAAGTGGGAGACCCAGTACTTC. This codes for CASSTGKWETQYF.

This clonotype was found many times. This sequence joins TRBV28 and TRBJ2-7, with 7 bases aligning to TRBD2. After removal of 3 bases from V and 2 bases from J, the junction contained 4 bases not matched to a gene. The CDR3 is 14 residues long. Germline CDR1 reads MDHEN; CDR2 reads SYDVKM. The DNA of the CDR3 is TGTGCCAGCAGTTTGACGGGGGGAACCTACGAGCAGTACTTC. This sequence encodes CASSLTGGTYEQYF.

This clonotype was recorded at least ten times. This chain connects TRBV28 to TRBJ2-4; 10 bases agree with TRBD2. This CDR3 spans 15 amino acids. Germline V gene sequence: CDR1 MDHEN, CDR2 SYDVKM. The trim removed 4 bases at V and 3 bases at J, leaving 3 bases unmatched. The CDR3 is CASSSSGSVKNIQYF. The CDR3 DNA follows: TGTGCCAGCAGTTCTAGCGGGAGTGTCAAAAACATTCAGTACTTC.

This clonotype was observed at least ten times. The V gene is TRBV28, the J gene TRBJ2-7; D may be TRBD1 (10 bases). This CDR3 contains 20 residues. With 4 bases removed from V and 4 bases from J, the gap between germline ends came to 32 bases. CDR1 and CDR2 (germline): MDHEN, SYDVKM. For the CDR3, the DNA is TGTGCCAGCAGTTACTGGGACAGGGGCGCTTTGGAGCGGGAGGCTTACGAGCAGTACTTC. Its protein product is CASSYWDRGALEREAYEQYF.

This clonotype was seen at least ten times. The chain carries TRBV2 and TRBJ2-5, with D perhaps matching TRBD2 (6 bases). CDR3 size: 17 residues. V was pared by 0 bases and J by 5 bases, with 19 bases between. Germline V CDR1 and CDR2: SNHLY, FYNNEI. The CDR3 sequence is CASSEALWERVWETQYF. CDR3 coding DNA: TGTGCCAGCAGTGAAGCGCTGTGGGAGCGGGTTTGGGAGACCCAGTACTTC.

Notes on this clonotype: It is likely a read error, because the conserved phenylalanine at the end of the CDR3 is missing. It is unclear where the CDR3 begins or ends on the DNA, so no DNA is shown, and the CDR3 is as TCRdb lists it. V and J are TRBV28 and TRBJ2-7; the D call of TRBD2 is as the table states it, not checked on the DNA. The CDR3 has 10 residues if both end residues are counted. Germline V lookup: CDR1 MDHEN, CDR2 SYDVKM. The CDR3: CASSIPRLAG.

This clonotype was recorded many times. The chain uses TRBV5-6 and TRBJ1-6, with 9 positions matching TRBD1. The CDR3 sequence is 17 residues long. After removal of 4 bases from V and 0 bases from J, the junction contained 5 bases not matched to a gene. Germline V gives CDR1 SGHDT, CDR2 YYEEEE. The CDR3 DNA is TGTGCCAGCAGCCTTCGGACAGGGGACTCCTATAATTCACCCCTCCACTTT. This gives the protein CASSLRTGDSYNSPLHF.

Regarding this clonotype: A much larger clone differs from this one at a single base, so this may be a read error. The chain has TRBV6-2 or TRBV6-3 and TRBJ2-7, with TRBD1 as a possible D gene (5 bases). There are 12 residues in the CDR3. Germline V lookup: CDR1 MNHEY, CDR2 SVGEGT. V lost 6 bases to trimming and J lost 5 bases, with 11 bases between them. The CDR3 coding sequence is TGTGCCAGCAGCAACGCAGGGAACGAGCAGTACTTC. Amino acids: CASSNAGNEQYF.

CDR3 amino acids: CASSFSGTGDEQYF. CDR3 nucleotides: TGTGCCAGCAGTTTTTCCGGGACAGGGGACGAGCAGTACTTC. The chain has TRBV28 and TRBJ2-7, with 10 bases identical to TRBD1. This CDR3 is built from 14 residues. V was clipped by 3 bases and J by 5 bases; unmatched bases: 4. Germline assignment: CDR1 MDHEN and CDR2 SYDVKM. The variable domain in full, with the rest retrieved from reference TRBV28 and TRBJ2-7, is DVKVTQSSRYLVKRTGEKVFLECVQDMDHENMFWYRQDPGLGLRLIYFSYDVKMKEKGDIPEGYSVSREKKERFSLILESASTNQTSMYLCASSFSGTGDEQYFGPGTRLTVT.

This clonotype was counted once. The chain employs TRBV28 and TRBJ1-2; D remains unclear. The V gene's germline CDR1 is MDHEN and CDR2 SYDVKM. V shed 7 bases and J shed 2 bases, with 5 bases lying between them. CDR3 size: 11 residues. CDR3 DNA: TGTGCCAGCACGGCAAACTATGGCTACACCTTC. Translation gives CASTANYGYTF.

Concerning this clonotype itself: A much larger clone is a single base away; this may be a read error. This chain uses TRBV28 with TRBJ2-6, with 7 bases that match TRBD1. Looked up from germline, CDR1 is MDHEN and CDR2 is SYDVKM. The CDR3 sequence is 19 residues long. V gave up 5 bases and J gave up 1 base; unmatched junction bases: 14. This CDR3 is CASSTPPGQFFSGANVLTF. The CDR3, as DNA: TGTGCCAGCAGTACTCCTCCGGGACAGTTCTTTTCTGGGGCCAACGTCCTGACTTTC.

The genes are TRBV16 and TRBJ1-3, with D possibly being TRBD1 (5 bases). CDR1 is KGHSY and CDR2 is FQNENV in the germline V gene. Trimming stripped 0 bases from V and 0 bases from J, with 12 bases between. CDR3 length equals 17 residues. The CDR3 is CASSQSGAYHSGNTIYF. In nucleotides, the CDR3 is TGTGCCAGCAGCCAATCTGGGGCGTACCACTCTGGAAACACCATATATTTT.

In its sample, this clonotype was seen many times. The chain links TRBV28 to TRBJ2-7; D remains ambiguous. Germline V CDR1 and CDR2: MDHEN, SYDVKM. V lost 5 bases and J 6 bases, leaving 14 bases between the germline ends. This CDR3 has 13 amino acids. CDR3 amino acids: CASSPPHWGEQYF. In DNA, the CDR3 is TGTGCCAGCAGTCCCCCCCACTGGGGCGAGCAGTACTTC. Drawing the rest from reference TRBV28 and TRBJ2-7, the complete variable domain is DVKVTQSSRYLVKRTGEKVFLECVQDMDHENMFWYRQDPGLGLRLIYFSYDVKMKEKGDIPEGYSVSREKKERFSLILESASTNQTSMYLCASSPPHWGEQYFGPGTRLTVT.

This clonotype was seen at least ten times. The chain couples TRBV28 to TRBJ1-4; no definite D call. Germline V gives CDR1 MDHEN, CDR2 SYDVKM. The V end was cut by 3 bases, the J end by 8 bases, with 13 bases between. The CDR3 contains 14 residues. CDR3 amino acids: CASSFRPREEKLFF. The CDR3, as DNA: TGTGCCAGCAGTTTCCGACCACGGGAGGAAAAACTGTTTTTT.

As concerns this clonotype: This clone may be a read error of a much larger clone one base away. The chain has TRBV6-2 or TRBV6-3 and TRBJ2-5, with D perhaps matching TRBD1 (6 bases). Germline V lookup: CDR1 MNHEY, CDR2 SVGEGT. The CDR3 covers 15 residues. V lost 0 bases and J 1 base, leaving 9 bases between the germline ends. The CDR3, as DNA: TGTGCCAGCAGTTACTCTGGACAGTCCCAAGAGACCCAGTACTTC. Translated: CASSYSGQSQETQYF.

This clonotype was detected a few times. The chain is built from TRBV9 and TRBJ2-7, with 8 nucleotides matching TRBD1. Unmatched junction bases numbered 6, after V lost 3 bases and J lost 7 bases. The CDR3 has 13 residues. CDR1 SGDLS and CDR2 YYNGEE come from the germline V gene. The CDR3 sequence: CASSGTGRKEQYF. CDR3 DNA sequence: TGTGCCAGCAGCGGGACAGGGCGTAAAGAGCAGTACTTC.